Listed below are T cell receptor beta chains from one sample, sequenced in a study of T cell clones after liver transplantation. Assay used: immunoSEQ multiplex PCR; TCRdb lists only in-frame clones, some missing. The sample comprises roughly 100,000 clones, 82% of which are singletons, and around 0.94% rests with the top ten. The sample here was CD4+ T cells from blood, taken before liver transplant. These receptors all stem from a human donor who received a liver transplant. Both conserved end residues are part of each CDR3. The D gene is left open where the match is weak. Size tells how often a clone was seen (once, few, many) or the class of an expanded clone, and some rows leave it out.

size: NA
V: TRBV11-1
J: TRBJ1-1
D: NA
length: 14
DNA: TGTGCCAGCAGCCGAACGGGGCAGGGGACTGAAGCTTTCTTT
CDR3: CASSRTGQGTEAFF

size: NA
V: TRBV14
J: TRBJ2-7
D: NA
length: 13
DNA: TGTGCCAGCAGCCGTACAGGGTCCTACGAGCAGTACTTC
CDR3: CASSRTGSYEQYF

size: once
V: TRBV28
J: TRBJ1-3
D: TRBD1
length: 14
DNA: TGTGCCAGCAGACGGACAGGCTCTGGAAACACCATATATTTT
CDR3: CASRRTGSGNTIYF

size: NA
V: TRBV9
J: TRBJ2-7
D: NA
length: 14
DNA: TGTGCCAGCAGCCCAGACCCCTTAACCTACGAGCAGTACTTC
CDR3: CASSPDPLTYEQYF

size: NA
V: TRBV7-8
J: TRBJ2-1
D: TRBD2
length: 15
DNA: TGTGCCAGCAGCTCTAGCGGGGGGTCCTACAATGAGCAGTTCTTC
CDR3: CASSSSGGSYNEQFF

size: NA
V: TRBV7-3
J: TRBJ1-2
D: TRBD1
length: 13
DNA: TGTGCCAGCAGCTCTACCGGGACAGCCGCTCACACCTTC
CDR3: CASSSTGTAAHTF

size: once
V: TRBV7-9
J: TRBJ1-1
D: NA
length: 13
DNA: TGTGCCAGCAGCTTAAGATGGGACACTGAAGCTTTCTTT
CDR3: CASSLRWDTEAFF

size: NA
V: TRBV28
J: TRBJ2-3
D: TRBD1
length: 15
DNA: TGTGCCAGCAGAACCTCGGGACAGGGCACAGATACGCAGTATTTT
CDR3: CASRTSGQGTDTQYF

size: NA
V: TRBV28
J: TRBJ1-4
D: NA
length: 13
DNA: TGTGCCAGCAGTTTATCAAATACTGAAAAACTGTTTTTT
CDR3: CASSLSNTEKLFF

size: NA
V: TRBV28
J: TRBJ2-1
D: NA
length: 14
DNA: TGTGCCAGCAGTTTTGGGGGAGTTTTGTTTGAGCAGTTCTTC
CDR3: CASSFGGVLFEQFF

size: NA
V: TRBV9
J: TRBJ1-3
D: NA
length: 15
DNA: TGTGCCAGCAGCTATGACGGATTCTCTGGAAACACCATATATTTT
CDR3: CASSYDGFSGNTIYF

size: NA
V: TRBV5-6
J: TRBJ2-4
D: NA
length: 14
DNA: TGTGCCAGCAGCGCCCAGGGGGCCAAAAACATTCAGTACTTC
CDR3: CASSAQGAKNIQYF

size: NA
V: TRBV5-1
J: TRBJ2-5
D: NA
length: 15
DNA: TGCGCCAGCAGCTTACGTTTGACAGCCCAAGAGACCCAGTACTTC
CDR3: CASSLRLTAQETQYF

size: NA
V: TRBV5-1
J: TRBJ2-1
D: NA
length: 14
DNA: TGCGCCAGCAGCTTAGACTATCCCAGGGATGAGCAGTTCTTC
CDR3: CASSLDYPRDEQFF

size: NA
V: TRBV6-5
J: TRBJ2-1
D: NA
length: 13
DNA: TGTGCCAGCAGTTACTCTGACGTGGATAAGCAGTTCTTC
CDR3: CASSYSDVDKQFF

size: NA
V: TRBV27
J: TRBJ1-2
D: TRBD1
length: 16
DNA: TGTGCCAGCAGTTACATAGACAGGGGGCAAGTAGATGGCTACACCTTC
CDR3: CASSYIDRGQVDGYTF